The source of this T cell receptor (beta chain) is a study of T-cell memory formation after mild COVID-19. At the level of the study: TCR clusters mostly belonged to single donors. Findings of the study overall: Cross-reactive memory seemingly joined, as some responding clones were found in pre-infection memory. Clones contracting day 15 to 85 were balanced CD4/CD8; later expanders leaned CD4+.

The CDR3 spans 16 residues. Losses at the gene ends were 4 bases for V and 6 bases for J; bases not matched to a gene: 14. Germline CDR1 is SGHNT and CDR2 is YYREEE (reference sequence). This clonotype was detected a few times. Its target is unknown. One entry per CDR3 protein results from TCRdb running MiXCR on the 5' RACE reads. The data contain 550,000 to 650,000 distinct CDR3 sequences, roughly 17% of them singletons. The chain recombines TRBV5-4 with TRBJ2-5; 8 bases fit TRBD1. The sequence was obtained from an adult woman who had mild COVID-19 (a few samples of this study predate the infection). Cell type and time point are not known. The source material was PBMCs or a T cell subset sorted from them (not recorded which). The DNA of the CDR3 is TGTGCCAGCAGCCATCAGAGTAAAGACAGGGGTCAGACCCAGTACTTC. Residues: CASSHQSKDRGQTQYF.